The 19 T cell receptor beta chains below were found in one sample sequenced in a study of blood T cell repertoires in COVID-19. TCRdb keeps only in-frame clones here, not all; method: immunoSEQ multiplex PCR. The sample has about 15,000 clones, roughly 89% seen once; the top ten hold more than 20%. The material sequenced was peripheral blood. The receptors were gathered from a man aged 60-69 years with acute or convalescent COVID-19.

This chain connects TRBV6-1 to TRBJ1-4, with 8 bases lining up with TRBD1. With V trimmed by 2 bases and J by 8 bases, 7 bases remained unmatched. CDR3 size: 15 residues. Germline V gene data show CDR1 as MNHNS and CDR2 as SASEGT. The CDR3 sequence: CASSELQGASEKLFF. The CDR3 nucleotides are TGTGCCAGCAGTGAATTGCAGGGGGCGTCCGAAAAACTGTTTTTT.

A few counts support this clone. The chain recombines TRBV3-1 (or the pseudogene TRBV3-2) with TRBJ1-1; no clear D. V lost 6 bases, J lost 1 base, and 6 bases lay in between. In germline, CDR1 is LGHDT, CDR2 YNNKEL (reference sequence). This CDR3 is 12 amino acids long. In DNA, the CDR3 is TGTGCCAGCAGTTTAAAGAACACTGAAGCTTTCTTT. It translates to CASSLKNTEAFF.

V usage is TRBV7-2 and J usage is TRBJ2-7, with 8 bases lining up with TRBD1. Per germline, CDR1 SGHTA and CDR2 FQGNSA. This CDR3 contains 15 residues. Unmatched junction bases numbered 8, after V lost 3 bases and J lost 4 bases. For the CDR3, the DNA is TGTGCCAGCAGCTTGAGGACAGGGACCGATTACGAGCAGTACTTC. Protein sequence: CASSLRTGTDYEQYF.

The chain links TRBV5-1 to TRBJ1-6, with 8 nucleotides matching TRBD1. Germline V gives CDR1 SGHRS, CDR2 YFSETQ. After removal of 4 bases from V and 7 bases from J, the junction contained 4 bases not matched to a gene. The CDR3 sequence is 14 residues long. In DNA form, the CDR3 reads TGCGCCAGCAGCGCCGGACAGGGAAATTCACCCCTCCACTTT. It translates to CASSAGQGNSPLHF.

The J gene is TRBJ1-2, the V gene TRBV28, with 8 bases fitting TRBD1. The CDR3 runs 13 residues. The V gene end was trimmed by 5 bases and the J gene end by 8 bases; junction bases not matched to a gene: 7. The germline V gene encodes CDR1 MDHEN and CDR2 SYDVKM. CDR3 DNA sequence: TGTGCCAGCAGTGAACAGGGGGGTAAGGGCTACACCTTC. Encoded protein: CASSEQGGKGYTF.

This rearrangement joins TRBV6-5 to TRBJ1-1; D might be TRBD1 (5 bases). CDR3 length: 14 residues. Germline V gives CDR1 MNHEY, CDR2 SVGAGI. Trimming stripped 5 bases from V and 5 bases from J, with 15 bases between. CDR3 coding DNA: TGTGCCAGCAGTCTCGACAGAGTAAAGACTGAAGCTTTCTTT. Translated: CASSLDRVKTEAFF.

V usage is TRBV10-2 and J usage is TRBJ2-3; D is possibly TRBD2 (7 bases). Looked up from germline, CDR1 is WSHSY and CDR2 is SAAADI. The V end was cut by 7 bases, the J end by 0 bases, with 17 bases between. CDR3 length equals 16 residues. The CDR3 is CASMARGGQSTDTQYF. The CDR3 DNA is TGCGCCAGCATGGCGAGGGGGGGACAAAGCACAGATACGCAGTATTTT.

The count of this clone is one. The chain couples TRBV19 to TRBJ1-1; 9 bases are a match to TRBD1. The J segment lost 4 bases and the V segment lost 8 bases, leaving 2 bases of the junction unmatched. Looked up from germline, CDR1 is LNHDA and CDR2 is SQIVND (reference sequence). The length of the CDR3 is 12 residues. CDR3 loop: CASSDRGTEAFF. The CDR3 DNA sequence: TGTGCCAGTTCGGACAGGGGCACTGAAGCTTTCTTT.

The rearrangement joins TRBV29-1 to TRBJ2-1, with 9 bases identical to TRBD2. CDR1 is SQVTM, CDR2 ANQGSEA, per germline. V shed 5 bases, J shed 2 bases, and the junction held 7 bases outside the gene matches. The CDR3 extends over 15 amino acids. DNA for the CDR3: TGCAGCGTTATCCAGGGACTAGCCGCCTACAATGAGCAGTTCTTC. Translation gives CSVIQGLAAYNEQFF.

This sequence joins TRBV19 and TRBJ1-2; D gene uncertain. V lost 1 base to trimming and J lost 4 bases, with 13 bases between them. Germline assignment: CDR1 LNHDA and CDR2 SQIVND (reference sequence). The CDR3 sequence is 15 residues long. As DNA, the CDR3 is TGTGCCAGTAGTATAGTCGGCAGGTTAACCTATGGCTACACCTTC. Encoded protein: CASSIVGRLTYGYTF.

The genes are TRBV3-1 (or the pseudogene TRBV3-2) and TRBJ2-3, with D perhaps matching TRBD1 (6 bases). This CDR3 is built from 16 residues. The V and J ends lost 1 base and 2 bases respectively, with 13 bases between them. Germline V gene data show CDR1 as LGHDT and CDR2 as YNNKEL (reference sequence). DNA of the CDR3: TGTGCCAGCAGCCAAGGCAGGGGAAAAGACACAGATACGCAGTATTTT. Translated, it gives CASSQGRGKDTDTQYF.

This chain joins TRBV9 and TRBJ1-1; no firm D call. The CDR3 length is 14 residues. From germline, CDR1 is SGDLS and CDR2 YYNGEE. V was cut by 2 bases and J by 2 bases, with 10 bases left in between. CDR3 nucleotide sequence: TGTGCCAGCAGCGTCCGGGTCGATAACACTGAAGCTTTCTTT. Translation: CASSVRVDNTEAFF.

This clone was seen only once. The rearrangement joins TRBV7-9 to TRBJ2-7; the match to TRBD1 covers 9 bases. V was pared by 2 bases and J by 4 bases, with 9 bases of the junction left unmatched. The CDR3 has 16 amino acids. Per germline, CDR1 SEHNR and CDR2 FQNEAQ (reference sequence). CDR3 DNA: TGTGCCAGCAGCTTAATTCTGACAGGGGGATCTTACGAGCAGTACTTC. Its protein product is CASSLILTGGSYEQYF.

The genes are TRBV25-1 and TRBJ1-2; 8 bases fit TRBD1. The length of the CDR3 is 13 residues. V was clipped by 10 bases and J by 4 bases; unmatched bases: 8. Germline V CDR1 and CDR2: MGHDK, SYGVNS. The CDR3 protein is CATQGALGYGYTF. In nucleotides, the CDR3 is TGTGCCACCCAGGGGGCGCTCGGCTATGGCTACACCTTC.

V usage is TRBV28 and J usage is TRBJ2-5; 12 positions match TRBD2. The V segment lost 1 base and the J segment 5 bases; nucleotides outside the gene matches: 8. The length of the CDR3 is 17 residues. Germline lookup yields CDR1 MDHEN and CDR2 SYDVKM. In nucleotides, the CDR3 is TGTGCCAGCAGTTTATCCCTAGCGGGAGGGCCAGGGGAGACCCAGTACTTC. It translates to CASSLSLAGGPGETQYF.

The CDR3 reads CASSKTSSGNTIYF. The CDR3 DNA is TGTGCCAGCAGTAAAACGAGCTCTGGAAACACCATATATTTT. This chain joins TRBV25-1 and TRBJ1-3; D not resolved. This CDR3 region has 14 residues. The V gene's germline CDR1 is MGHDK and CDR2 SYGVNS. Trimming stripped 5 bases from V and 0 bases from J, with 8 bases between.

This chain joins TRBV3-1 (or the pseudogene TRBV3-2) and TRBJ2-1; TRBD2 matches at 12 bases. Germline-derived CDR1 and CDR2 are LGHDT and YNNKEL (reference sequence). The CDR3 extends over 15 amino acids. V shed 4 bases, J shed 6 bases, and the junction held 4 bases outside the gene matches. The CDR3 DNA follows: TGTGCCAGCAGCCCCGGACTAGCGGGAAGCAATGAGCAGTTCTTC. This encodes CASSPGLAGSNEQFF.

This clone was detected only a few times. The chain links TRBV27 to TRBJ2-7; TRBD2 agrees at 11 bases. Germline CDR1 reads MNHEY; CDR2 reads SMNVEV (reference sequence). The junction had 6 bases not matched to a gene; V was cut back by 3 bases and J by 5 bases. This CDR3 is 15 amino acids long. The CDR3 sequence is CASSFLGLAGHEQYF. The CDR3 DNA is TGTGCCAGCAGTTTCCTAGGACTAGCGGGTCACGAGCAGTACTTC.

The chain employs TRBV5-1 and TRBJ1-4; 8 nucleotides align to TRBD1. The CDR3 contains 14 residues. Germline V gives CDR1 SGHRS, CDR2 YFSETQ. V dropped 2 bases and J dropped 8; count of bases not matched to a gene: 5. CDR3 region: CASSLAGGSEKLFF. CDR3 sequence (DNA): TGCGCCAGCAGCTTAGCAGGGGGCAGCGAAAAACTGTTTTTT.